A selection of T cell receptor beta chains follows, all from one sample in a study of blood T cell repertoires in COVID-19. This table comes from immunoSEQ multiplex PCR, and its TCRdb copy is limited to in-frame clones, with some not included. The data show fewer than 350,000 clones, 81% seen once. Source material: peripheral blood. The source of these receptors is a woman in her sixties or seventies with active or convalescent COVID-19. CDR3s include the opening cysteine and the closing phenylalanine or tryptophan. The D gene is left open where the match is weak. Clone size is not always given. Where it is, it says once, few, many or a class for expanded clones.

D,J,V,size,CDR3,DNA
-,TRBJ2-7,TRBV25-1,-,CASSDGLEQYF,TGTGCCAGCAGTGACGGACTCGAGCAGTACTTC
-,TRBJ2-5,TRBV7-2,few,CASSLLSETQYF,TGTGCCAGCAGCTTACTGAGTGAGACCCAGTACTTC
-,TRBJ1-2,TRBV19,once,CASSIEWRYTF,TGTGCCAGTAGTATAGAGTGGCGCTACACCTTC
TRBD1,TRBJ1-1,TRBV30,-,CAWSTGTGRFF,TGTGCCTGGAGTACCGGGACAGGGAGGTTCTTT
-,TRBJ2-6,TRBV30,-,CAWSVALSGANVLTF,TGTGCCTGGAGTGTAGCACTCTCTGGGGCCAACGTCCTGACTTTC
-,TRBJ1-6,TRBV5-1,once,CASSPMPSGQANSPLHF,TGCGCCAGCAGCCCTATGCCGTCGGGACAAGCAAATTCACCCCTCCACTTT
TRBD2,TRBJ2-2,TRBV2,once,CASSPSSGGARQLFF,TGTGCCAGCAGTCCCTCCAGCGGGGGGGCGAGGCAGCTGTTTTTT
-,TRBJ1-1,TRBV10-3,-,CAISESWETEAFF,TGTGCCATCAGTGAGTCGTGGGAGACTGAAGCTTTCTTT
TRBD1,TRBJ2-7,TRBV5-1,-,CASSLGDSGSYEQYF,TGCGCCAGCAGCTTGGGGGACAGTGGATCCTACGAGCAGTACTTC
-,TRBJ2-1,TRBV11-3,few,CASSLDRVEQFF,TGTGCCAGCAGCTTAGACAGGGTTGAGCAGTTCTTC
TRBD1,TRBJ2-7,TRBV5-1,-,CASSIGQGMYEQYF,TGCGCCAGCAGTATCGGACAGGGGATGTACGAGCAGTACTTC
TRBD1,TRBJ2-5,TRBV7-9,-,CASRNGQGMETQYF,TGTGCCAGCAGAAATGGACAGGGGATGGAGACCCAGTACTTC
-,TRBJ1-5,TRBV19,-,CASSIVYRSVNQPQHF,TGTGCCAGTAGTATAGTGTACAGATCCGTCAATCAGCCCCAGCATTTT
TRBD1,TRBJ2-2,TRBV25-1,-,CASSGHRTGGARELFF,TGTGCCAGCAGTGGGCATCGGACAGGGGGCGCCCGGGAGCTGTTTTTT
TRBD2,TRBJ2-4,TRBV19,-,CASSMRTSGGAMAKNIQYF,TGTGCCAGTAGTATGAGGACTAGCGGGGGGGCTATGGCCAAAAACATTCAGTACTTC
-,TRBJ2-3,TRBV7-3,-,CASSFLAGYTDTQYF,TGTGCCAGCAGCTTCTTGGCGGGTTACACAGATACGCAGTATTTT
TRBD2,TRBJ2-1,TRBV7-3,few,CASSLRVAGDLNNEQFF,TGTGCCAGCAGCTTAAGGGTAGCGGGGGACTTAAACAATGAGCAGTTCTTC
-,TRBJ1-2,TRBV3-1/TRBV3-2,few,CASSPTQDRSGYTF,TGTGCCAGCAGCCCGACGCAGGACAGATCTGGCTACACCTTC
TRBD1,TRBJ2-2,TRBV19,-,CASSITLTGVNTGELFF,TGTGCCAGTAGTATAACGTTGACAGGGGTTAACACCGGGGAGCTGTTTTTT
TRBD2,TRBJ2-3,TRBV3-1/TRBV3-2,-,CASSQDSGLSTDTQYF,TGTGCCAGCAGCCAAGATAGCGGGTTATCCACAGATACGCAGTATTTT
TRBD2,TRBJ2-1,TRBV7-3,-,CASSLQTSGYYNEQFF,TGTGCCAGCAGCTTACAGACTAGCGGGTATTACAATGAGCAGTTCTTC
-,TRBJ1-3,TRBV4-1,-,CASSQRGSAGNTIYF,TGCGCCAGCAGCCAACGGGGGTCGGCTGGAAACACCATATATTTT
-,TRBJ2-3,TRBV5-5,-,CASSPRTITDTQYF,TGTGCCAGCAGCCCCCGGACTATCACAGATACGCAGTATTTT
-,TRBJ1-3,TRBV20-1,-,CSASQQPGSGNTIYF,TGCAGTGCCAGTCAACAGCCGGGGTCCGGAAACACCATATATTTT
-,TRBJ2-7,TRBV2,few,CASSLTYEQYF,TGTGCCAGCAGCCTTACCTACGAGCAGTACTTC
-,TRBJ1-5,TRBV25-1,-,CASSDQGQNQPQHF,TGTGCCAGCAGTGACCAGGGGCAAAATCAGCCCCAGCATTTT
TRBD1,TRBJ2-7,TRBV4-3,-,CASSQDRGSNEQYF,TGCGCCAGCAGCCAGGACAGGGGGAGCAACGAGCAGTACTTC
-,TRBJ2-2,TRBV11-2,-,CASSLKQGPGELFF,TGTGCCAGCAGCTTAAAGCAGGGCCCCGGGGAGCTGTTTTTT
TRBD1,TRBJ1-6,TRBV6-5,-,CASSYPGQGRSPLHF,TGTGCCAGCAGTTACCCGGGACAGGGGCGTTCACCCCTCCACTTT
-,TRBJ1-3,TRBV6-5,-,CASSLDSPSRNTIYF,TGTGCCAGCAGTTTAGACAGCCCGTCACGAAACACCATATATTTT
-,TRBJ1-1,TRBV12-3/TRBV12-4,-,CASSLVIVEAFF,TGTGCCAGCAGTTTAGTTATAGTCGAAGCTTTCTTT
-,TRBJ1-4,TRBV19,-,CASSFPGSRREKLFF,TGTGCCAGTAGTTTCCCGGGGTCCCGGCGGGAAAAACTGTTTTTT
-,TRBJ1-5,TRBV4-1,-,CASSQTENSNQPQHF,TGCGCCAGCAGCCAAACAGAAAATAGCAATCAGCCCCAGCATTTT
TRBD2,TRBJ2-3,TRBV11-2,-,CASRRWTSGGVGADTQYF,TGTGCCAGCAGACGATGGACTAGCGGGGGGGTAGGGGCAGATACGCAGTATTTT
-,TRBJ2-1,TRBV5-5,once,CASNIGLFVESQYNEQFF,TGTGCCAGCAACATTGGGCTGTTTGTGGAAAGTCAGTACAATGAGCAGTTCTTC
TRBD2,TRBJ2-5,TRBV7-8,-,CASSLDGTSGETQYF,TGTGCCAGCAGCTTAGACGGGACTAGCGGGGAGACCCAGTACTTC
TRBD1,TRBJ1-2,TRBV9,-,CASSPTGGGYTF,TGTGCCAGCAGCCCTACAGGGGGAGGCTACACCTTC
TRBD1,TRBJ2-7,TRBV4-3,-,CASSQAFGQGAWEQYF,TGCGCCAGCAGCCAAGCCTTCGGACAGGGGGCTTGGGAGCAGTACTTC
-,TRBJ1-2,TRBV27,-,CASSPRRGGGYTF,TGTGCCAGCAGTCCTCGAAGGGGTGGAGGCTACACCTTC
-,TRBJ2-1,TRBV10-1,-,CASSGTDYNEQFF,TGCGCCAGCAGCGGAACAGACTACAATGAGCAGTTCTTC
-,TRBJ1-2,TRBV11-1,-,CASSLAQGDGYTF,TGTGCCAGCAGCTTAGCACAGGGTGATGGCTACACCTTC
-,TRBJ2-2,TRBV14,-,CASSPWTTGNPHVDTGELFF,TGTGCCAGCAGCCCCTGGACGACCGGGAACCCTCACGTCGACACCGGGGAGCTGTTTTTT